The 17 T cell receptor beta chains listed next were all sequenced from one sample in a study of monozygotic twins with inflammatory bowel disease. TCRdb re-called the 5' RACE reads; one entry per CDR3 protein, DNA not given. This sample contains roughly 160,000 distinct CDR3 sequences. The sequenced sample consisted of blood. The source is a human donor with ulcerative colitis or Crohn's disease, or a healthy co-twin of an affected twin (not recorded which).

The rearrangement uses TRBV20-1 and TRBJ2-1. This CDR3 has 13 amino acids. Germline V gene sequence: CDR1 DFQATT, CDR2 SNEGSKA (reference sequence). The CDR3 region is CSARVPSYNEQFF.

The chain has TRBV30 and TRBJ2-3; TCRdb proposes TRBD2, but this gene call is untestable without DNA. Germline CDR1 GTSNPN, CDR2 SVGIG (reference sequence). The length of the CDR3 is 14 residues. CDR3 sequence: CAWSELAITDTQYF.

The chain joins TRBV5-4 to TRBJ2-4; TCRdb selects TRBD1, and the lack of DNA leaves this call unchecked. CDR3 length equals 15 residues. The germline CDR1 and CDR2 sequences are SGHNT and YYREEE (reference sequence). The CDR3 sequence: CASSLEPGLANIQYF.

CDR3: CASSPLGEDTQYF. This chain connects TRBV18 to TRBJ2-3; TCRdb outputs TRBD1, but without DNA this stays unchecked. This CDR3 comprises 13 residues. Germline CDR1 KGHSH, CDR2 LQKENI.

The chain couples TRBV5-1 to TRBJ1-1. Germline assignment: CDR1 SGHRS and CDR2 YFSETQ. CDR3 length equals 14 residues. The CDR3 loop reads CASSLGPGITEAFF.

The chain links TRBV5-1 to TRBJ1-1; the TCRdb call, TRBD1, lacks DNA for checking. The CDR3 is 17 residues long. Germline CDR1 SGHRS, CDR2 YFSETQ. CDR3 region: CASSSAGTGRRDTEAFF. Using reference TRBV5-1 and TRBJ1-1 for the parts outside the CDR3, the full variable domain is KAGVTQTPRYLIKTRGQQVTLSCSPISGHRSVSWYQQTPGQGLQFLFEYFSETQRNKGNFPGRFSGRQFSNSRSEMNVSTLELGDSALYLCASSSAGTGRRDTEAFFGQGTRLTVV.

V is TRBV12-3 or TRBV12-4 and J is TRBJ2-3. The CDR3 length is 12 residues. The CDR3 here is CASSLEVDTQYF.

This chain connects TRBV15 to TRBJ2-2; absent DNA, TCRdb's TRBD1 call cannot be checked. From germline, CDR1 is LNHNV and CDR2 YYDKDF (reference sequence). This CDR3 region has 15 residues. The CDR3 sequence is CATSREQGSSGELFF.

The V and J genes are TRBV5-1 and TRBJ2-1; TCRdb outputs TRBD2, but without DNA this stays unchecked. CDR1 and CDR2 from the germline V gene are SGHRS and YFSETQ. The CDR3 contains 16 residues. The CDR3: CASSAGLAGGGNEQFF. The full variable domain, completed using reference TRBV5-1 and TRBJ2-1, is KAGVTQTPRYLIKTRGQQVTLSCSPISGHRSVSWYQQTPGQGLQFLFEYFSETQRNKGNFPGRFSGRQFSNSRSEMNVSTLELGDSALYLCASSAGLAGGGNEQFFGPGTRLTVL.

The CDR3 is CASSFSSTDTQYF. V gene TRBV5-6 combines with J gene TRBJ2-3. The CDR3 runs 13 residues. CDR1 is SGHDT and CDR2 is YYEEEE in the germline V gene.

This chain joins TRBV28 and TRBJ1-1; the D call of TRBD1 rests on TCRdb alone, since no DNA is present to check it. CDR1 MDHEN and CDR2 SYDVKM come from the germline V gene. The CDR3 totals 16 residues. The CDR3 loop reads CASEWASPGGRTEAFF.

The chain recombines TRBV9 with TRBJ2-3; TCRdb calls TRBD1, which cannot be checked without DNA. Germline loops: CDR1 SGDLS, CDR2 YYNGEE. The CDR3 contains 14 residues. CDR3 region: CASSTPGGTDTQYF.

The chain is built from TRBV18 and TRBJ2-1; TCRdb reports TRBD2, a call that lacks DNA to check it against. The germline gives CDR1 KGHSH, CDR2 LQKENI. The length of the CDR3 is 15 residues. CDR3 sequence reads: CASSPAWEAYNEQFF.

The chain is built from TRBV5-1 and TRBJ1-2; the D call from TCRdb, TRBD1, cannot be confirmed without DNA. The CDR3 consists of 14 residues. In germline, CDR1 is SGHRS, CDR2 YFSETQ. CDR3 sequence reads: CASSSSGTVPPYTF.

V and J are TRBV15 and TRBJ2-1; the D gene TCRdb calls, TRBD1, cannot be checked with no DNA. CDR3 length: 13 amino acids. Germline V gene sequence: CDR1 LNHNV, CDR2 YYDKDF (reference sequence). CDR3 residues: CATRDSNYNEQFF.

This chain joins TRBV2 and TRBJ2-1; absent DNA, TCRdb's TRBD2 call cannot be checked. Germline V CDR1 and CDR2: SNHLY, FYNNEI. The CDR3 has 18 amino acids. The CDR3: CASRPTVLAGVLYNEQFF.

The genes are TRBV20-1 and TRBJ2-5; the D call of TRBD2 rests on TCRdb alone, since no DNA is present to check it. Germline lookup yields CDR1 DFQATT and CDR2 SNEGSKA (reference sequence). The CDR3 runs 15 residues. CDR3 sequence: CSASRLGGSAETQYF.